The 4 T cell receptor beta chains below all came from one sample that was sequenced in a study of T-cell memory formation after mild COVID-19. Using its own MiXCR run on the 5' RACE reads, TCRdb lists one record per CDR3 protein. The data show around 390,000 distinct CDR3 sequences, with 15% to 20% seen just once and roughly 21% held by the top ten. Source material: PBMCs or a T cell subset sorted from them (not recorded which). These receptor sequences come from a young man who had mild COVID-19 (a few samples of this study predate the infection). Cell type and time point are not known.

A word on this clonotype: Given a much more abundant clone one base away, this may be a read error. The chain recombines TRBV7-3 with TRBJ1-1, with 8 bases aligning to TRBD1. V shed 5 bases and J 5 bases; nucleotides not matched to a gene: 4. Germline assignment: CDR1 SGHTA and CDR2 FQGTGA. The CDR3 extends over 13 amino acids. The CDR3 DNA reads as TGTGCCAGCAGCCGACAGGGGAGGACTGAAGCTTTCTTT. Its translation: CASSRQGRTEAFF.

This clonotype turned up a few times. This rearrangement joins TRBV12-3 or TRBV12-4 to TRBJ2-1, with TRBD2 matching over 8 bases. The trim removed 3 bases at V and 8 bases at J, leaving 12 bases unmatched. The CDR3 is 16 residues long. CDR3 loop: CASSLRSGGGQDEQFF. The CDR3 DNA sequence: TGTGCCAGCAGTTTGCGGAGCGGGGGCGGCCAAGATGAGCAGTTCTTC.

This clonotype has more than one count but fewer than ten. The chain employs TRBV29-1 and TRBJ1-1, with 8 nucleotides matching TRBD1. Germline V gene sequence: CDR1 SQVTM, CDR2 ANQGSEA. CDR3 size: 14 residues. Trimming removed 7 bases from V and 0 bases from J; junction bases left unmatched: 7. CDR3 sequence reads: CSGKDRVLNTEAFF. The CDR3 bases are TGCAGCGGTAAGGACAGGGTCCTGAACACTGAAGCTTTCTTT.

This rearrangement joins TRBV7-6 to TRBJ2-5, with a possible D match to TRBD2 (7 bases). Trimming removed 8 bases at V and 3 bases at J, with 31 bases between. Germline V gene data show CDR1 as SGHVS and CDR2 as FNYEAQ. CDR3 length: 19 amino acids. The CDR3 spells CASASKAAGARLAEETQYF. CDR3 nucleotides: TGTGCCAGCGCATCTAAGGCGGCAGGGGCGCGACTAGCCGAAGAGACCCAGTACTTC.